The 14 T cell receptor beta chains in this list originate from one sample, sequenced in a study of T cell changes during pregnancy in multiple sclerosis. TCRdb keeps only in-frame clones here, not all; method: immunoSEQ multiplex PCR. There are approximately 45,000 clones in the sample; roughly 92% occur only once, and 0.3% to 0.4% lies in the top ten. Specimen: CD4+ T cells from peripheral blood mononuclear cells, collected in the second trimester of pregnancy. These receptors were obtained from a female donor in good health, enrolled as a control in a pregnancy study.

The chain recombines TRBV7-6 with TRBJ2-3, with TRBD2 identical over 8 bases. The ends lost 5 bases at V and 1 base at J; junction bases unmatched: 8. The length of the CDR3 is 16 residues. Germline V lookup: CDR1 SGHVS, CDR2 FNYEAQ. The CDR3 region is CASSPRGGGGTDTQYF. The DNA for the CDR3 is TGTGCCAGCAGCCCCCGGGGGGGCGGTGGCACAGATACGCAGTATTTT.

The chain uses TRBV9 and TRBJ2-5, with 9 bases aligning to TRBD1. Losses at the gene ends were 2 bases for V and 7 bases for J; bases not matched to a gene: 9. Germline lookup yields CDR1 SGDLS and CDR2 YYNGEE. This CDR3 has 15 amino acids. CDR3 region: CASSVGQGPLGTQYF. The CDR3 DNA reads as TGTGCCAGCAGCGTCGGACAGGGGCCTTTGGGGACCCAGTACTTC.

The chain recombines TRBV29-1 with TRBJ1-1, with D possibly TRBD1 on 5 matching bases. This CDR3 comprises 13 residues. Per the germline V gene, CDR1 is SQVTM and CDR2 is ANQGSEA. Trimming cost V 4 bases and J 0 bases, with 9 bases left between them. The CDR3 here is CSVARGMNTEAFF. In DNA form, the CDR3 reads TGCAGCGTTGCAAGGGGAATGAACACTGAAGCTTTCTTT.

The V and J genes are TRBV6-5 and TRBJ2-3; D is unclear. Trimming cost V 6 bases and J 3 bases, with 10 bases left between them. CDR3 length: 13 residues. Germline assignment: CDR1 MNHEY and CDR2 SVGAGI. CDR3 region: CASRVPGTDTQYF. CDR3 bases: TGTGCCAGCAGGGTTCCCGGGACAGATACGCAGTATTTT.

This chain connects TRBV6-6 to TRBJ2-1; D is undetermined. Trimming shortened V by 4 bases and J by 9 bases, and 7 bases separated the two germline ends. The CDR3 loop spans 11 amino acids. Germline values: CDR1 MNHNY, CDR2 SVGAGI (reference sequence). Here the CDR3 reads CASSSPGEQFF. CDR3 nucleotides: TGTGCCAGCAGTTCGCCAGGTGAGCAGTTCTTC.

This sequence joins TRBV12-5 and TRBJ1-1; 8 bases are a match to TRBD1. The CDR3 loop spans 15 amino acids. Trimming at V came to 5 bases and at J to 1 base, leaving 6 bases not matched to a gene. Germline-derived CDR1 and CDR2 are LGHNT and FRNRAP. In DNA form, the CDR3 reads TGTGCTAGTGGTCCTGGACAGGGTCCGAACACTGAAGCTTTCTTT. This translates into CASGPGQGPNTEAFF.

J is TRBJ2-5 and V is TRBV18; tentative D call: TRBD2 (6 bases). The germline V gene encodes CDR1 KGHSH and CDR2 LQKENI. The CDR3 extends over 14 amino acids. V was trimmed by 0 bases and J by 3 bases, leaving 8 bases between them. CDR3 nucleotide sequence: TGTGCCAGCTCACCACCGGGCGGGAAAGAGACCCAGTACTTC. This translates into CASSPPGGKETQYF.

The chain has TRBV7-2 and TRBJ1-1; perhaps TRBD1 as D (5 bases). Trimming shortened V by 5 bases and J by 6 bases, and 16 bases separated the two germline ends. CDR3 length: 14 amino acids. Looked up from germline, CDR1 is SGHTA and CDR2 is FQGNSA. The CDR3 DNA is TGTGCCAGCAGCCCAAGCAGACAGTCCTCTGAAGCTTTCTTT. Encoded protein: CASSPSRQSSEAFF.

V gene TRBV30 combines with J gene TRBJ2-7; TRBD1 agrees at 9 bases. Germline CDR1 is GTSNPN and CDR2 is SVGIG (reference sequence). Trimming at V came to 5 bases and at J to 3 bases, leaving 5 bases not matched to a gene. The CDR3 covers 13 residues. Here the CDR3 DNA reads TGTGCCTGGGACCGGGACAGGGACTACGAGCAGTACTTC. Its translation: CAWDRDRDYEQYF.

This chain uses TRBV4-2 with TRBJ1-5, with D perhaps matching TRBD1 (5 bases). The V end lost 0 bases, the J end lost 2 bases, and 14 bases lay between the germline ends. There are 17 residues in the CDR3. CDR1 and CDR2 from the germline V gene are LGHNA and YNFKEQ. The CDR3 DNA is TGTGCCAGCAGCCAAGATGTGGGGCGGTGGGGCAATCAGCCCCAGCATTTT. Residues: CASSQDVGRWGNQPQHF.

V gene TRBV11-2 combines with J gene TRBJ1-3, with 9 bases that match TRBD1. J was trimmed by 1 base and V by 5 bases; bases with no gene match: 15. Germline CDR1 and CDR2: SGHAT and FQNNGV. The CDR3 covers 19 residues. The CDR3 region has the DNA TGTGCCAGCAGCCGAACAGGCGGGAGACAGGGGGAGTCTGGAAACACCATATATTTT. Translation: CASSRTGGRQGESGNTIYF.

This clone has only one observation. This chain uses TRBV7-2 with TRBJ2-1; TRBD2 is a possible D gene (5 bases). The CDR3 sequence is 13 residues long. Germline V gene data show CDR1 as SGHTA and CDR2 as FQGNSA. V dropped 5 bases and J dropped 9 bases, with 14 bases sitting between them. The CDR3 region is CASSPTRLGEQFF. CDR3 DNA sequence: TGTGCCAGCAGCCCTACTAGGCTCGGTGAGCAGTTCTTC.

This chain connects TRBV4-3 to TRBJ1-4; 7 nucleotides line up with TRBD1. Germline V gene sequence: CDR1 LGHNA, CDR2 YSLEER. CDR3 length: 16 amino acids. With 1 base clipped from V and 6 bases from J, the junction kept 8 bases outside the gene matches. CDR3 loop: CASSQGLQGVDEKLFF. CDR3 DNA sequence: TGCGCCAGCAGCCAAGGTCTTCAGGGGGTGGATGAAAAACTGTTTTTT.

V is TRBV7-3 and J is TRBJ2-1, with 11 bases identical to TRBD1. CDR1 and CDR2 from the germline V gene are SGHTA and FQGTGA. The ends lost 5 bases at V and 10 bases at J; junction bases unmatched: 4. The CDR3 totals 13 residues. Written as DNA, the CDR3 is TGTGCCAGCAGCGTGGACAGGGGGCAAGAGCAGTTCTTC. This translates into CASSVDRGQEQFF.